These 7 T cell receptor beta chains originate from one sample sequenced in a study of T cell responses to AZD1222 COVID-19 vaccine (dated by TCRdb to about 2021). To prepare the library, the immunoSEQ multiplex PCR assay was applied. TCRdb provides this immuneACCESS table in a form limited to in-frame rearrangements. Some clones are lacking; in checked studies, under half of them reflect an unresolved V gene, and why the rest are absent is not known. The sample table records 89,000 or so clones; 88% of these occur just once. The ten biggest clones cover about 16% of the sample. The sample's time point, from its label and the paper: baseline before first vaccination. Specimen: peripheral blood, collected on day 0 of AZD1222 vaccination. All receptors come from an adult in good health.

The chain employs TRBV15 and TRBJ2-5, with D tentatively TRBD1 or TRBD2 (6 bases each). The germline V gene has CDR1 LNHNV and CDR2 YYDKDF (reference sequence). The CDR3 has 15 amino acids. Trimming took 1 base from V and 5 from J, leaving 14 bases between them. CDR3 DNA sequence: TGTGCCACCAGCAGAGCCAGGGGTAGCGGTGAGACCCAGTACTTC. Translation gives CATSRARGSGETQYF. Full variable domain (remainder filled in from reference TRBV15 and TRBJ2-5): DAMVIQNPRYQVTQFGKPVTLSCSQTLNHNVMYWYQQKSSQAPKLLFHYYDKDFNNEADTPDNFQSRRPNTSFCFLDIRSPGLGDTAMYLCATSRARGSGETQYFGPGTRLLVL.

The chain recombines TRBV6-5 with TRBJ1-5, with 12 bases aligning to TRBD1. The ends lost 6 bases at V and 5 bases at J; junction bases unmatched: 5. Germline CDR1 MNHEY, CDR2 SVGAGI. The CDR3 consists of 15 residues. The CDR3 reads CASSLGQGAYQPQHF. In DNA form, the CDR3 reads TGTGCCAGCAGCTTGGGACAGGGGGCTTATCAGCCCCAGCATTTT.

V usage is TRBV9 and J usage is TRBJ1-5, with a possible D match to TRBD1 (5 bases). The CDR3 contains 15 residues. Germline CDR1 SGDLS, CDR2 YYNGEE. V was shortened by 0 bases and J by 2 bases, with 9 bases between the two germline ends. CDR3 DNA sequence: TGTGCCAGCAGCGTAGAGGGGTCGGGCAATCAGCCCCAGCATTTT. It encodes CASSVEGSGNQPQHF.

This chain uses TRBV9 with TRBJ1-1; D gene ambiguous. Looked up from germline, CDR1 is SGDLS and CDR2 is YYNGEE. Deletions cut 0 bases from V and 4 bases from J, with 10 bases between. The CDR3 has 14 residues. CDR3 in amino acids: CASSVVGSTTEAFF. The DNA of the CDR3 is TGTGCCAGCAGCGTAGTGGGCAGTACCACTGAAGCTTTCTTT. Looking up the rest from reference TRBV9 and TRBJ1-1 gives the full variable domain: DSGVTQTPKHLITATGQRVTLRCSPRSGDLSVYWYQQSLDQGLQFLIQYYNGEERAKGNILERFSAQQFPDLHSELNLSSLELGDSALYFCASSVVGSTTEAFFGQGTRLTVV.

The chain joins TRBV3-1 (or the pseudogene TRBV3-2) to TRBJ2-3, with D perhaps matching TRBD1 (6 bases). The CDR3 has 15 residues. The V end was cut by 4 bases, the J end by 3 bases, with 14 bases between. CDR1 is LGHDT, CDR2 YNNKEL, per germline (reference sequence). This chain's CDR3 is CASSPPNTGTDTQYF. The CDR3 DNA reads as TGTGCCAGCAGCCCCCCCAACACAGGGACAGATACGCAGTATTTT.

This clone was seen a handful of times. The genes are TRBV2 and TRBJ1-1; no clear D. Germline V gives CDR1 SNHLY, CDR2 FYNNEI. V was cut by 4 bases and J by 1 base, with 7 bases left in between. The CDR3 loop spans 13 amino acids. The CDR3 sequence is CASSVGENTEAFF. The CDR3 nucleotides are TGTGCCAGCAGTGTTGGAGAGAACACTGAAGCTTTCTTT. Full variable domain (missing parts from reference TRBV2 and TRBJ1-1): EPEVTQTPSHQVTQMGQEVILRCVPISNHLYFYWYRQILGQKVEFLVSFYNNEISEKSEIFDDQFSVERPDGSNFTLKIRSTKLEDSAMYFCASSVGENTEAFFGQGTRLTVV.

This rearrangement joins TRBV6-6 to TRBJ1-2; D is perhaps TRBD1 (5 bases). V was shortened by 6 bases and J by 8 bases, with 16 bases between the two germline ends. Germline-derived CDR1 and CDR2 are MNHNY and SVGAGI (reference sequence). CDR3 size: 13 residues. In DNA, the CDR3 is TGTGCCAGCAGCCCGGGGGACCTTGGGGGCTACACCTTC. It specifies CASSPGDLGGYTF.